The clone carrying this T cell receptor beta chain has a handful of counts. Its antigen is still unknown. Between the trimmed V and J ends, which lost 3 bases and 2 bases, there was a span of 7 bases. This CDR3 comprises 13 residues. Germline V gene sequence: CDR1 SEHNR, CDR2 FQNEAQ (reference sequence). The entry originates in a study of human T cells and chemical hapten exposure. Overall study context: Patients, predominantly female, presented with alopecia areata, totalis or universalis.

Single cDNA molecules in the library carried unique molecular identifiers attached during preparation. TCRdb independently ran MiXCR on the RACE reads; one entry per CDR3 protein. The sample has roughly 38,000 distinct CDR3 sequences, approximately 13% seen once. Time point defined: pre-sensitization, week 0. Treatment reported: therapeutic diphenylcyclopropenone sensitization with weekly scalp DPC. Whole-study findings and limits: A positive correlation with patch test score was shown by PT1 expanded TCR counts.

This sequence joins TRBV7-9 and TRBJ1-1, with D possibly TRBD1 on 5 matching bases. This TCR derives from a woman aged 25 to 39 with alopecia areata. Some clones in this sample may be carry-over from other donors' samples. The material sequenced was whole blood, taken in connection with sensitization to the hapten diphenylcyclopropenone (DPC). CDR3 amino acids: CASSFGANTEAFF. CDR3 DNA: TGTGCCAGCAGCTTCGGGGCCAACACTGAAGCTTTCTTT. The variable domain in full, with the rest retrieved from reference TRBV7-9 and TRBJ1-1, is DTGVSQNPRHKITKRGQNVTFRCDPISEHNRLYWYRQTLGQGPEFLTYFQNEAQLEKSRLLSDRFSAERPKGSFSTLEIQRTEQGDSAMYLCASSFGANTEAFFGQGTRLTVV.